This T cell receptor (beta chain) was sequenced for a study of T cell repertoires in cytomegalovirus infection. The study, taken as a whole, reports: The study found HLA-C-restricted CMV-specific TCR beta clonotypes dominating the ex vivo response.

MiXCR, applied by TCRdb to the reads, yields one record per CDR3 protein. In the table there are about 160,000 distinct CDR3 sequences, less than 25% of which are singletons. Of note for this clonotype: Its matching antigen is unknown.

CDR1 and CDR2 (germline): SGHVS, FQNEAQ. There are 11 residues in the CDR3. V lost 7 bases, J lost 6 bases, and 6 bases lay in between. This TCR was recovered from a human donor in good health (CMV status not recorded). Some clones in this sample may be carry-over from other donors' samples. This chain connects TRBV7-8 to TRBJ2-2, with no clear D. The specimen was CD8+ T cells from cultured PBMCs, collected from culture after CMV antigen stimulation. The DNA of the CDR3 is TGTGCCAGCACACCATCCGGGGAGCTGTTTTTT. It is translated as CASTPSGELFF.